Presented here are 14 T cell receptor beta chains from one specimen sequenced in a study of T cell responses to AZD1222 COVID-19 vaccine. Only in-frame clones appear in the TCRdb table, and some are missing; sequencing was by immunoSEQ multiplex PCR. Seen here are over 150,000 clones, 85% to 90% observed once, and the top ten hold 6% to 8%. The sequencing here drew on peripheral blood, taken on day 0 of AZD1222 vaccination. The source of these receptors is an adult in good health.

This chain uses TRBV11-2 with TRBJ2-3; 10 positions match TRBD2. Looked up from germline, CDR1 is SGHAT and CDR2 is FQNNGV. The CDR3 loop spans 16 amino acids. Trimming at V came to 1 base and at J to 2 bases, leaving 3 bases not matched to a gene. The CDR3 DNA sequence: TGTGCCAGCAGCTTAGTTAGCGGGGGGTTCACAGATACGCAGTATTTT. Protein sequence: CASSLVSGGFTDTQYF.

V gene TRBV19 combines with J gene TRBJ2-6, with D hard to call. The ends were cut back, 5 bases at V and 5 bases at J, with 13 bases in the middle. The CDR3 length is 15 residues. Per germline, CDR1 LNHDA and CDR2 SQIVND (reference sequence). CDR3: CASSESQSRANVLTF. The CDR3 bases are TGTGCCAGTAGTGAATCACAAAGTCGGGCCAACGTCCTGACTTTC.

This clone was detected only once. The chain joins TRBV27 to TRBJ2-4; D is perhaps TRBD1 (6 bases). The germline CDR1 and CDR2 sequences are MNHEY and SMNVEV (reference sequence). V dropped 6 bases and J dropped 8 bases, with 11 bases sitting between them. The CDR3 covers 12 residues. CDR3 in amino acids: CASSQQGYIQYF. The CDR3 DNA sequence: TGTGCCAGCAGCCAACAGGGTTACATTCAGTACTTC.

The chain links TRBV2 to TRBJ2-1; D perhaps matches TRBD2 (6 bases). V was clipped by 7 bases and J by 6 bases, with 19 bases between them. This CDR3 is 15 amino acids long. The V gene's germline CDR1 is SNHLY and CDR2 FYNNEI. The CDR3 DNA is TGTGCCAGCAAGTTTACAGGAGGGTTGGGCAATGAGCAGTTCTTC. Protein sequence: CASKFTGGLGNEQFF. Full variable domain (outside the CDR3, taken from reference TRBV2 and TRBJ2-1): EPEVTQTPSHQVTQMGQEVILRCVPISNHLYFYWYRQILGQKVEFLVSFYNNEISEKSEIFDDQFSVERPDGSNFTLKIRSTKLEDSAMYFCASKFTGGLGNEQFFGPGTRLTVL.

This CDR3 is CASSLVSGSPAFF. Written as DNA, the CDR3 is TGTGCCAGCAGCTTGGTGTCAGGGAGTCCAGCTTTCTTT. This chain links TRBV5-6 with TRBJ1-1, with D possibly matching TRBD1 (5 bases). The germline V gene encodes CDR1 SGHDT and CDR2 YYEEEE. V lost 0 bases to trimming and J lost 10 bases, with 13 bases between them. This CDR3 spans 13 amino acids.

This clone is a singleton in its sample. This rearrangement joins TRBV4-2 to TRBJ2-5; 8 bases match TRBD2. CDR1 is LGHNA, CDR2 YNFKEQ, per germline. There are 15 residues in the CDR3. Trimming took 2 bases from V and 5 from J; bases not matched to a gene: 7. Written as DNA, the CDR3 is TGTGCCAGCAGCCAATCCGCGGGGGGCCGGGAGACCCAGTACTTC. Residues: CASSQSAGGRETQYF.

V is TRBV6-5 and J is TRBJ2-1; a possible D gene is TRBD1 (6 bases). The CDR3 covers 14 residues. V lost 8 bases and J lost 5, with 16 bases in between. Looked up from germline, CDR1 is MNHEY and CDR2 is SVGAGI. As DNA, the CDR3 is TGTGCCAGCGGGCCTGGAGAGGGGGACAATGAGCAGTTCTTC. This gives the protein CASGPGEGDNEQFF.

The genes are TRBV5-6 and TRBJ2-3; D is ambiguous. Germline values: CDR1 SGHDT, CDR2 YYEEEE. Trimming removed 4 bases from V and 2 bases from J, with 5 bases in between. This CDR3 is 12 amino acids long. DNA for the CDR3: TGTGCCAGCAGCGACGACACAGATACGCAGTATTTT. Its translation: CASSDDTDTQYF. The full variable domain, with the rest looked up from reference TRBV5-6 and TRBJ2-3, is DAGVTQSPTHLIKTRGQQVTLRCSPKSGHDTVSWYQQALGQGPQFIFQYYEEEERQRGNFPDRFSGHQFPNYSSELNVNALLLGDSALYLCASSDDTDTQYFGPGTRLTVL.

The chain joins TRBV5-6 to TRBJ2-1, with TRBD1 matching 8 bases. V dropped 0 bases and J dropped 7; count of bases not matched to a gene: 6. The CDR3 length is 15 residues. Germline loops: CDR1 SGHDT, CDR2 YYEEEE. The CDR3 loop is CASSLAQGAWNEQFF. For the CDR3, the DNA is TGTGCCAGCAGCTTGGCCCAGGGGGCTTGGAATGAGCAGTTCTTC.

This clone was observed a single time. The genes are TRBV28 and TRBJ2-1; D is perhaps TRBD2 (6 bases). The V end was cut by 6 bases, the J end by 10 bases, with 16 bases between. Germline CDR1 MDHEN, CDR2 SYDVKM. The CDR3 has 13 amino acids. As DNA, the CDR3 is TGTGCCAGCAGCCCTAGGAGGGGCCGAGAGCAGTTCTTC. This translates into CASSPRRGREQFF.

The gene calls are TRBV7-9 and TRBJ1-2; 12 bases are shared with TRBD1. Germline CDR1 SEHNR, CDR2 FQNEAQ (reference sequence). CDR3 length: 17 amino acids. J was trimmed by 6 bases and V by 5 bases; bases with no gene match: 13. CDR3 loop: CASSRPGTGGPLNGYTF. CDR3 DNA sequence: TGTGCCAGCAGCCGTCCCGGGACAGGGGGCCCACTGAATGGCTACACCTTC.

The V and J genes are TRBV13 and TRBJ1-3, with D unclear. The length of the CDR3 is 16 residues. Trimming pared 2 bases from V and 0 bases from J, leaving 11 bases between. Germline V gene lookup returns CDR1 PRHDT and CDR2 FYEKMQ (reference sequence). CDR3 nucleotide sequence: TGTGCCAGCAGCTTATCAAGGACGAGCTCTGGAAACACCATATATTTT. Its translation: CASSLSRTSSGNTIYF.

V gene TRBV6-2 or TRBV6-3 combines with J gene TRBJ1-6; TRBD1 might be the D (6 bases). This CDR3 has 14 amino acids. V gave up 2 bases and J gave up 17 bases, with 19 bases separating them. Germline CDR1 reads MNHEY; CDR2 reads SVGEGT. The CDR3 bases are TGTGCCAGCAGTTACACATCGACAGGCACGCCTTTCCACTTT. This codes for CASSYTSTGTPFHF.

V and J are TRBV11-3 and TRBJ2-5, with a tentative D call TRBD2 (5 bases). Trimming stripped 4 bases from V and 0 bases from J, with 9 bases between. CDR3 length: 14 residues. Germline CDR1 reads SGHNT; CDR2 reads YENEEA. The CDR3 reads CASSSGGHQETQYF. The CDR3 region has the DNA TGTGCCAGCAGCTCCGGAGGCCACCAAGAGACCCAGTACTTC.